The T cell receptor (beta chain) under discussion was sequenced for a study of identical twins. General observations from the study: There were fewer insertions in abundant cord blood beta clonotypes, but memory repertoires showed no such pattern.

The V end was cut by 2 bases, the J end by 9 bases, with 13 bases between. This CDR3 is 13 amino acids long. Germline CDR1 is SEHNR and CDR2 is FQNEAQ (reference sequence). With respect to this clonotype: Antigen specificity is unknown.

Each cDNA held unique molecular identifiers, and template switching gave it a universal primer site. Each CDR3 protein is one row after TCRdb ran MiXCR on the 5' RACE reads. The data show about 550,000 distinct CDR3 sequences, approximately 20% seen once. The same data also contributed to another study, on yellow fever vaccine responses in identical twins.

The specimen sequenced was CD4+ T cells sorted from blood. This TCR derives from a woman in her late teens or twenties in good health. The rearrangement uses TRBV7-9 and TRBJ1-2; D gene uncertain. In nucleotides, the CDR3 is TGTGCCAGCAGCTTACTTGGCCCGGCTAGCTACACCTTC. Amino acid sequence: CASSLLGPASYTF.